A single sample is the source of the 29 T cell receptor beta chains below, sequenced in a study of shared clonotypes between healthy human individuals. The assay was immunoSEQ multiplex PCR, and TCRdb's table has in-frame clones only and misses some. The repertoire consists of around 560,000 clones, with 85% to 95% occurring once and the leading ten covering approximately 0.11%. Naive CD8 cells were CD45RO-negative, positively selected for CCR7, excluding terminally differentiated effector memory CD45RA+ cells. Sequencing was performed on naive CD8+ T cells sorted from blood. The source of these receptors is a woman in her twenties or thirties in good health.

The chain employs TRBV27 and TRBJ1-1, with D possibly being TRBD1 (5 bases). V gave up 5 bases and J gave up 3 bases, with 13 bases separating them. CDR3 length equals 14 residues. Germline values: CDR1 MNHEY, CDR2 SMNVEV (reference sequence). The CDR3 DNA reads TGTGCCAGCAGTCACTTTTCGGGGGACACTGAAGCTTTCTTT. Residues: CASSHFSGDTEAFF.

The gene calls are TRBV6-6 and TRBJ1-1; D is unclear. The CDR3 has 12 amino acids. Germline CDR1 and CDR2: MNHNY and SVGAGI (reference sequence). Between the trimmed V and J ends, which lost 2 bases and 8 bases, there was a span of 9 bases. The CDR3 bases are TGTGCCAGCAGTTACCCCGGATCAGAAGCTTTCTTT. This encodes CASSYPGSEAFF.

Here the CDR3 DNA reads TGTGCCAGCAGCAAGGGACAGGCGGTCGCAGATACGCAGTATTTT. It specifies CASSKGQAVADTQYF. The chain employs TRBV7-9 and TRBJ2-3; 8 nucleotides match TRBD1. CDR3 length equals 15 residues. The V and J ends lost 5 bases and 4 bases, in that order; junction bases with no gene match: 8. The germline V gene has CDR1 SEHNR and CDR2 FQNEAQ (reference sequence).

The gene calls are TRBV27 and TRBJ2-7; no clear D. The CDR3 consists of 14 residues. Trimming removed 8 bases at V and 0 bases at J, with 14 bases between. The germline V gene has CDR1 MNHEY and CDR2 SMNVEV (reference sequence). DNA of the CDR3: TGTGCCAGCCATGGGTGGGGTTCCTCCTACGAGCAGTACTTC. Amino acids: CASHGWGSSYEQYF.

The CDR3 is CASSFRGYEQYF. Here the CDR3 DNA reads TGTGCCAGCAGTTTCCGGGGCTACGAGCAGTACTTC. The chain links TRBV28 to TRBJ2-5; possible D gene TRBD2, 5 bases. Matching the DNA end better, TRBJ2-7 makes the J call doubtful. This CDR3 contains 12 residues. Germline values: CDR1 MDHEN, CDR2 SYDVKM.

This clone has just one count. The rearrangement uses TRBV6-5 and TRBJ1-2; 9 nucleotides agree with TRBD1. The junction had 4 bases not matched to a gene; V was cut back by 0 bases and J by 5 bases. CDR3 size: 15 residues. Germline V lookup: CDR1 MNHEY, CDR2 SVGAGI. The CDR3 nucleotides are TGTGCCAGCAGTTACTCAACCGGGACAGGGTATGGCTACACCTTC. Residues: CASSYSTGTGYGYTF.

The V and J genes are TRBV5-1 and TRBJ1-2, with TRBD1 as a possible D gene (6 bases). The V end was cut by 3 bases, the J end by 3 bases, with 6 bases between. The CDR3 runs 12 residues. Germline V lookup: CDR1 SGHRS, CDR2 YFSETQ. CDR3 nucleotide sequence: TGCGCCAGCAGCTCAGGGGACTATGGCTACACCTTC. It codes for CASSSGDYGYTF.

The rearrangement joins TRBV27 to TRBJ2-2, with TRBD2 matching 9 bases. Trimming took 4 bases from V and 6 from J; bases not matched to a gene: 3. CDR3 length: 14 amino acids. Germline V lookup: CDR1 MNHEY, CDR2 SMNVEV (reference sequence). Here the CDR3 reads CASSSIAGAGELFF. CDR3 DNA: TGTGCCAGCAGTTCAATAGCGGGAGCCGGGGAGCTGTTTTTT.

This chain joins TRBV28 and TRBJ2-3; D is unresolved. CDR1 is MDHEN and CDR2 is SYDVKM in the germline V gene. V shed 4 bases and J shed 6 bases, with 5 bases lying between them. The CDR3 is made up of 11 amino acids. CDR3 in DNA: TGTGCCAGCAGTTGGGCTGATACGCAGTATTTT. Translated, it gives CASSWADTQYF.

The CDR3 loop is CASSWGTSSYEQYF. The CDR3, as DNA: TGTGCCAGCAGCTGGGGGACTAGCTCCTACGAGCAGTACTTC. The chain links TRBV5-4 to TRBJ2-7; TRBD2 agrees at 8 bases. The CDR3 totals 14 residues. The V gene end was trimmed by 3 bases and the J gene end by 0 bases; junction bases not matched to a gene: 2. Looked up from germline, CDR1 is SGHNT and CDR2 is YYREEE (reference sequence).

V is TRBV5-8 and J is TRBJ1-5; 9 bases fit TRBD1. The CDR3 is 15 amino acids. V lost 2 bases to trimming and J lost 7 bases; unmatched junction nucleotides: 7. Looked up from germline, CDR1 is SGHTS and CDR2 is YDEGEE. The chain's CDR3 is CASSLLGQGQQPQHF. The CDR3 DNA reads TGTGCCAGCAGCTTACTCGGACAGGGGCAACAGCCCCAGCATTTT.

The V and J genes are TRBV6-5 and TRBJ1-5; tentative D call: TRBD1 (5 bases). The ends were cut back, 6 bases at V and 5 bases at J, with 17 bases in the middle. Germline CDR1 reads MNHEY; CDR2 reads SVGAGI. The CDR3 contains 15 residues. In DNA, the CDR3 is TGTGCCAGCAGCCACGGGCAGGGCGGGGATCAGCCCCAGCATTTT. This translates into CASSHGQGGDQPQHF.

The chain carries TRBV7-8 and TRBJ2-5; 12 nucleotides line up with TRBD2. The CDR3 length is 14 residues. With V trimmed by 6 bases and J by 5 bases, 4 bases remained unmatched. Per germline, CDR1 SGHVS and CDR2 FQNEAQ. The CDR3 nucleotides read TGTGCCAGCAGATGGACTAGCGGGATTGAGACCCAGTACTTC. Residues: CASRWTSGIETQYF.

This rearrangement joins TRBV7-9 to TRBJ2-7, with 7 bases lining up with TRBD2. This CDR3 is 15 amino acids long. The junction had 11 bases not matched to a gene; V was cut back by 5 bases and J by 4 bases. The germline V gene encodes CDR1 SEHNR and CDR2 FQNEAQ (reference sequence). The DNA of the CDR3 is TGTGCCAGCAGCCAAGCGGGGCCTCGGACGTACGAGCAGTACTTC. This gives the protein CASSQAGPRTYEQYF.

The rearrangement links TRBV10-1 to TRBJ2-7; D gene uncertain. The V and J ends lost 2 bases and 0 bases respectively, with 8 bases between them. This CDR3 region has 14 residues. CDR1 and CDR2 (germline): WNHNN, SYGVQD (reference sequence). The CDR3 DNA is TGCGCCAGCAGTGAGGACTCGAACTCCTACGAGCAGTACTTC. Amino acids: CASSEDSNSYEQYF.

This clone was picked up one time. The CDR3 loop reads CASTSGRANEQYF. The CDR3 bases are TGTGCCAGCACTAGCGGGAGGGCGAACGAGCAGTACTTC. The chain uses TRBV7-8 and TRBJ2-7, with 12 nucleotides matching TRBD2. The CDR3 loop spans 13 amino acids. V lost 7 bases and J lost 5; bases outside the gene matches: 3. The germline gives CDR1 SGHVS, CDR2 FQNEAQ.

This clone was seen just once. The same CDR3 arises from other DNA sequences in this sample as well. J is TRBJ2-2 and V is TRBV5-4, with D unclear. The V end was cut by 0 bases, the J end by 1 base, with 4 bases between. Germline values: CDR1 SGHNT, CDR2 YYREEE (reference sequence). CDR3 size: 14 residues. The CDR3: CASSLGGNTGELFF. The CDR3, as DNA: TGTGCCAGCAGCTTGGGCGGGAACACCGGGGAGCTGTTTTTT.

The chain employs TRBV4-1 and TRBJ2-5, with D hard to call. The J call is in doubt because the DNA end fits TRBJ2-7 better. Germline CDR1 reads MGHRA; CDR2 reads YSYEKL. The CDR3 has 15 residues. CDR3 residues: CASSQDQGRGYEQYF. CDR3 in DNA: TGCGCCAGCAGCCAAGACCAAGGGCGAGGTTACGAGCAGTACTTC.

V gene TRBV4-1 combines with J gene TRBJ2-2, with D perhaps given as TRBD1 or TRBD2 (5 bases each). The CDR3 is 15 residues long. The germline gives CDR1 MGHRA, CDR2 YSYEKL. With 1 base removed from V and 7 bases from J, the gap between germline ends came to 13 bases. Here the CDR3 DNA reads TGCGCCAGCAGCCAAGTTGGTGGGACGGGCGGGGAGCTGTTTTTT. It yields the protein CASSQVGGTGGELFF.

The chain is built from TRBV2 and TRBJ1-5; D remains ambiguous. The CDR3 is 15 amino acids. With 1 base removed from V and 0 bases from J, the gap between germline ends came to 7 bases. Germline-derived CDR1 and CDR2 are SNHLY and FYNNEI. CDR3 amino acids: CASSEGPYSNQPQHF. As DNA, the CDR3 is TGTGCCAGCAGTGAAGGCCCGTATAGCAATCAGCCCCAGCATTTT.

V is TRBV5-1 and J is TRBJ2-5; 11 nucleotides line up with TRBD2. Trimming at V came to 6 bases and at J to 2 bases, leaving 9 bases not matched to a gene. This CDR3 has 16 amino acids. Germline V gene lookup returns CDR1 SGHRS and CDR2 YFSETQ. CDR3 bases: TGCGCCAGCAACAGGGGGATAGCGGGAGGGCAAGAGACCCAGTACTTC. The encoded protein is CASNRGIAGGQETQYF.

The J gene is TRBJ2-1, the V gene TRBV9, with 9 bases aligning to TRBD2. The CDR3 is 15 residues long. The germline V gene encodes CDR1 SGDLS and CDR2 YYNGEE. Trimming took 3 bases from V and 6 from J; bases not matched to a gene: 7. Here the CDR3 DNA reads TGTGCCAGCAGCGCGGAACTAGCGGGTATCAATGAGCAGTTCTTC. Its translation is CASSAELAGINEQFF.

The chain is built from TRBV23-1 and TRBJ1-4; D unclear. TRBV23-1 is labeled an ORF, and its function is uncertain. This CDR3 spans 15 amino acids. V shed 1 base and J shed 8 bases, with 14 bases lying between them. CDR3 protein: CASSQFSGWEEKLFF. CDR3 sequence (DNA): TGCGCCAGCAGTCAATTTAGCGGCTGGGAGGAAAAACTGTTTTTT.

The gene calls are TRBV5-6 and TRBJ1-5; weak D call: TRBD1 (5 bases). Germline V gives CDR1 SGHDT, CDR2 YYEEEE. Trimming left V 1 base short and J 5 bases short, with 10 bases between. The length of the CDR3 is 14 residues. CDR3 in amino acids: CASSLSSGYQPQHF. In nucleotides, the CDR3 is TGTGCCAGCAGCTTGAGTTCAGGGTATCAGCCCCAGCATTTT.

The gene calls are TRBV28 and TRBJ2-3, with 7 bases matching TRBD1. Losses at the gene ends were 5 bases for V and 7 bases for J; bases not matched to a gene: 9. This CDR3 is built from 14 residues. The germline CDR1 and CDR2 sequences are MDHEN and SYDVKM. This CDR3 is CASSPRTGYYTQYF. As DNA, the CDR3 is TGTGCCAGCAGTCCTAGGACAGGATACTATACGCAGTATTTT.

The V gene is TRBV9, the J gene TRBJ1-1, with D perhaps matching TRBD1 (5 bases). With 0 bases removed from V and 1 base from J, the gap between germline ends came to 10 bases. CDR3 size: 15 residues. Germline values: CDR1 SGDLS, CDR2 YYNGEE. This chain's CDR3 is CASSVGNRGNTEAFF. In DNA form, the CDR3 reads TGTGCCAGCAGCGTAGGTAATAGGGGGAACACTGAAGCTTTCTTT.

The V and J genes are TRBV13 and TRBJ2-7; no clear D. Trimming stripped 0 bases from V and 4 bases from J, with 13 bases between. This CDR3 region has 15 residues. The germline V gene encodes CDR1 PRHDT and CDR2 FYEKMQ (reference sequence). The CDR3 region has the DNA TGTGCCAGCAGCTTAGGCCTGGCAGGTATATACGAGCAGTACTTC. Protein sequence: CASSLGLAGIYEQYF.

The sample holds one count of this clone. The CDR3 here is CASSLFPGGVSAVTGGMSKNIQYF. The CDR3 DNA reads TGCGCCAGCAGCTTATTTCCCGGAGGCGTGAGCGCCGTGACAGGGGGCATGTCCAAAAACATTCAGTACTTC. The rearrangement links TRBV5-1 to TRBJ2-4; 10 nucleotides line up with TRBD1. The CDR3 consists of 24 residues. The ends lost 2 bases at V and 2 bases at J; junction bases unmatched: 28. Per the germline V gene, CDR1 is SGHRS and CDR2 is YFSETQ.

The V and J genes are TRBV19 and TRBJ2-2; D is undetermined. The CDR3 extends over 14 amino acids. V was pared by 7 bases and J by 8 bases, with 17 bases between. The V gene's germline CDR1 is LNHDA and CDR2 SQIVND (reference sequence). CDR3 nucleotide sequence: TGTGCCAGTAATCCACACCTCTACCAGGGGGAGCTGTTTTTT. This gives the protein CASNPHLYQGELFF.